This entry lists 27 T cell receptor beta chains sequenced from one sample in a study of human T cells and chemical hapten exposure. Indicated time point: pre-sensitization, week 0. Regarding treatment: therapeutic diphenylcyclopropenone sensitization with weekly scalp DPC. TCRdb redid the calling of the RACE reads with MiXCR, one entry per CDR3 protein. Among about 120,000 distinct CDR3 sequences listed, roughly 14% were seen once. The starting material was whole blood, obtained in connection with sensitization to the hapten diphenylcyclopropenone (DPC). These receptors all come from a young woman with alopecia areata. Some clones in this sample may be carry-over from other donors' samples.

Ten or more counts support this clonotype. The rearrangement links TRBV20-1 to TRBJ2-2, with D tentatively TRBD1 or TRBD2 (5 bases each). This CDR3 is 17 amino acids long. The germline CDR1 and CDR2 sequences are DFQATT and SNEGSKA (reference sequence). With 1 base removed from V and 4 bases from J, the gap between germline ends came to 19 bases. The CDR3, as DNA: TGCAGTGCTAGAGGGGGAAGGGAGTGGGGCTCCACCGGGGAGCTGTTTTTT. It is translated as CSARGGREWGSTGELFF.

CDR3 sequence: CATSSGRGQETQYF. For the CDR3, the DNA is TGTGCCACCAGTTCGGGGAGGGGTCAAGAGACCCAGTACTTC. The chain couples TRBV15 to TRBJ2-5, with 7 bases aligning to TRBD2. The CDR3 runs to 14 residues. Per the germline V gene, CDR1 is LNHNV and CDR2 is YYDKDF (reference sequence). Losses at the gene ends were 6 bases for V and 2 bases for J; bases not matched to a gene: 6.

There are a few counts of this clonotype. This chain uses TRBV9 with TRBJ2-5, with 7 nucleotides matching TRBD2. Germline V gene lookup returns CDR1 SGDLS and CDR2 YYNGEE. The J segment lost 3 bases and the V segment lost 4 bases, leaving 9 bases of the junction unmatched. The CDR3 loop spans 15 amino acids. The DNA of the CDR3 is TGTGCCAGCAGCAGGCGCGGGGGAACGGAAGAGACCCAGTACTTC. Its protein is CASSRRGGTEETQYF.

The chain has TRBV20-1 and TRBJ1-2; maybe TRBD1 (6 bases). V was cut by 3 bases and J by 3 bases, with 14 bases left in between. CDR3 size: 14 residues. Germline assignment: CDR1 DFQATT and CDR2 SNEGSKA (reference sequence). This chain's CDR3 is CSASLLGADYGYTF. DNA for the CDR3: TGCAGTGCTAGTCTCCTGGGGGCAGACTATGGCTACACCTTC.

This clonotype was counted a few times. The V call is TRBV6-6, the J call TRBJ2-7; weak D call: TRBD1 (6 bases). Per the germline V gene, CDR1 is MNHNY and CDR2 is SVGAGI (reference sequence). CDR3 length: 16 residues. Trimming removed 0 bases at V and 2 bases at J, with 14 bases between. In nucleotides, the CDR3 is TGTGCCAGCAGTTACTCCCCGGCCCAGGGGACCTACGAGCAGTACTTC. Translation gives CASSYSPAQGTYEQYF.

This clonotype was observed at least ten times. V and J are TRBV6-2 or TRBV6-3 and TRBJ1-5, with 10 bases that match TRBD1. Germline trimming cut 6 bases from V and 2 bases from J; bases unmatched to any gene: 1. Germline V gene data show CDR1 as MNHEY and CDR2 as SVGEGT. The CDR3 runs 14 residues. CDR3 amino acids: CASSGTGGNQPQHF. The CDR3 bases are TGTGCCAGCAGCGGGACAGGGGGCAATCAGCCCCAGCATTTT.

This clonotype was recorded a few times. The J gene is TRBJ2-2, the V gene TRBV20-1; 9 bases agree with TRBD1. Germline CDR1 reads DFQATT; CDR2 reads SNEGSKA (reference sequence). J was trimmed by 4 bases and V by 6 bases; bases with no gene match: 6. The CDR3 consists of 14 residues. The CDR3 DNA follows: TGCAGTGCCCTGACAGGGGGGAGCACCGGGGAGCTGTTTTTT. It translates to CSALTGGSTGELFF.

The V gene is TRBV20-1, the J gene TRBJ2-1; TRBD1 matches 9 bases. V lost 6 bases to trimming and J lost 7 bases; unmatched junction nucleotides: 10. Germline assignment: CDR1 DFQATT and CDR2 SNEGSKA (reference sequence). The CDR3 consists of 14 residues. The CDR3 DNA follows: TGCAGTGCCCAACGACAGGGGGTATTGAATGAGCAGTTCTTC. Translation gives CSAQRQGVLNEQFF.

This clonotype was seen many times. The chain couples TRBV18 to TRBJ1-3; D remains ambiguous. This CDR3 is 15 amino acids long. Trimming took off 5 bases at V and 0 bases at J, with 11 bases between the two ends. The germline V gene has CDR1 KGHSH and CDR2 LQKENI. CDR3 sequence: CASSTTAISGNTIYF. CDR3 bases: TGTGCCAGCTCAACGACTGCCATCTCTGGAAACACCATATATTTT.

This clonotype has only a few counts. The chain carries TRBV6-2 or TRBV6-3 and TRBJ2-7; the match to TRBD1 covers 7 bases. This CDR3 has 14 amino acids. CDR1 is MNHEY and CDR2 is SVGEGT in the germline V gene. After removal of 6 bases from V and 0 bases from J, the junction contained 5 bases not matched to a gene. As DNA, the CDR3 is TGTGCCAGCAGAGCGACAGGGATCTCCTACGAGCAGTACTTC. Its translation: CASRATGISYEQYF.

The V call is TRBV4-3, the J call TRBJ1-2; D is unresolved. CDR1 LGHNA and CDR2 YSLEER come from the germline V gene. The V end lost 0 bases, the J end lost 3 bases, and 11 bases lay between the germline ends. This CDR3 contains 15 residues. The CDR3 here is CASSQDIIEYYGYTF. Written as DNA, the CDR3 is TGCGCCAGCAGCCAAGATATTATAGAGTACTATGGCTACACCTTC.

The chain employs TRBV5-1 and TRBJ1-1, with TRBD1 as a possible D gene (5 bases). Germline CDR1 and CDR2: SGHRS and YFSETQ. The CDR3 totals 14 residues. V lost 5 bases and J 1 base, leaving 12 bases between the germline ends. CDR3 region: CASRLRDGNTEAFF. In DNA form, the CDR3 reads TGCGCCAGCAGACTCCGGGACGGGAACACTGAAGCTTTCTTT.

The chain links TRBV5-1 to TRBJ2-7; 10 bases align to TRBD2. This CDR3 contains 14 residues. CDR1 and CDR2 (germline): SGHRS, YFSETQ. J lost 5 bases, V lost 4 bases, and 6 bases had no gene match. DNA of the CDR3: TGCGCCAGCAGCCCTAGCGGGGGTACCCACGAGCAGTACTTC. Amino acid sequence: CASSPSGGTHEQYF. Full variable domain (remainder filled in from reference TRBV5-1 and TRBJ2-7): KAGVTQTPRYLIKTRGQQVTLSCSPISGHRSVSWYQQTPGQGLQFLFEYFSETQRNKGNFPGRFSGRQFSNSRSEMNVSTLELGDSALYLCASSPSGGTHEQYFGPGTRLTVT.

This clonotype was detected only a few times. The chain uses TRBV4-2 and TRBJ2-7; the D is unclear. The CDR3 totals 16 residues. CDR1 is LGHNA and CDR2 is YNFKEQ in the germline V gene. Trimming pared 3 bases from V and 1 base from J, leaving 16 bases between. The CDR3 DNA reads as TGTGCCAGCAGCCATCGCGGCGCAGATAGGTCCTACGAGCAGTACTTC. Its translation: CASSHRGADRSYEQYF.

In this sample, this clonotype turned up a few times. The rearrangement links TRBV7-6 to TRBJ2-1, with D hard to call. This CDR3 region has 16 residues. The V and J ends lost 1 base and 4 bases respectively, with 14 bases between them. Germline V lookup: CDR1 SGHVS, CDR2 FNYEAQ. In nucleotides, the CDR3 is TGTGCCAGCAGCTTAGAATACGCCTCTCCTTACAATGAGCAGTTCTTC. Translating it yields CASSLEYASPYNEQFF.

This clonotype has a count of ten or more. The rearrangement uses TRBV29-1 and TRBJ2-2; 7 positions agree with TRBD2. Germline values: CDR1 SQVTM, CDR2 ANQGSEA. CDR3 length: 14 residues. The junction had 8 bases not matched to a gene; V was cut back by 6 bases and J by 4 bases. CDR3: CSVRLAGATGELFF. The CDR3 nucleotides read TGCAGCGTCAGACTAGCCGGGGCCACCGGGGAGCTGTTTTTT.

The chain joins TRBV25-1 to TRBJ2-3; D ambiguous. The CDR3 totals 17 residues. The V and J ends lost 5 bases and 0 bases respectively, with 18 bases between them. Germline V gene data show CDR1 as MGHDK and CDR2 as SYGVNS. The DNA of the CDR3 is TGTGCCAGCAGTCTAGACGTGGCAGAGGTTAGCACAGATACGCAGTATTTT. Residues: CASSLDVAEVSTDTQYF.

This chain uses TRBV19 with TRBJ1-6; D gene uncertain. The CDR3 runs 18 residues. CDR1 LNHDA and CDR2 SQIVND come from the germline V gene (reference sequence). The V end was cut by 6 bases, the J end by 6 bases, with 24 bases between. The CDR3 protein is CASRREALPSWGNSPLHF. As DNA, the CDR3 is TGTGCCAGTAGACGGGAGGCTTTACCATCATGGGGTAATTCACCCCTCCACTTT.

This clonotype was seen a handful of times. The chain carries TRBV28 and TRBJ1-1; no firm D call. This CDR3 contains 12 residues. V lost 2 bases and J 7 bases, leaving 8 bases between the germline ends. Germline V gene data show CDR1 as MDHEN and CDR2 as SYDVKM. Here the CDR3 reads CASSLRDFEAFF. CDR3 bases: TGTGCCAGCAGTTTAAGGGATTTTGAAGCTTTCTTT.

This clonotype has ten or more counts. The CDR3 reads CASSSADRGSEQYF. CDR3 nucleotides: TGTGCCAGCAGTTCCGCGGACAGGGGAAGCGAGCAGTACTTC. The V call is TRBV12-3 or TRBV12-4, the J call TRBJ2-7; 9 nucleotides match TRBD1. CDR3 length equals 14 residues. V dropped 4 bases and J dropped 6; count of bases not matched to a gene: 7.

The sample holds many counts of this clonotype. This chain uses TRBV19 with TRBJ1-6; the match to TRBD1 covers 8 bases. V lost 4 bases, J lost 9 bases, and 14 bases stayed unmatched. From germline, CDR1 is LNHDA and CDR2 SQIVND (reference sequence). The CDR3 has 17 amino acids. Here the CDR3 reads CASSTLQTGAGGSPLHF. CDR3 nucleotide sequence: TGTGCCAGTAGTACGCTCCAGACAGGGGCAGGAGGTTCACCCCTCCACTTT.

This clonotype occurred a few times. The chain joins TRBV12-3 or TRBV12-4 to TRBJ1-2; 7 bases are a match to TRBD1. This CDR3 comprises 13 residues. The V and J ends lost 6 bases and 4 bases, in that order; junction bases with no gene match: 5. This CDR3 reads CASSKGQIYGYTF. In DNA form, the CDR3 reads TGTGCCAGCAGCAAGGGACAGATCTATGGCTACACCTTC.

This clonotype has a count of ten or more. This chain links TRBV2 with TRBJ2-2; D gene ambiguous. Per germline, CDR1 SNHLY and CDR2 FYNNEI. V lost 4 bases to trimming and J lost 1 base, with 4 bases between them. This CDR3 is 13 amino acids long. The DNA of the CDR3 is TGTGCCAGCAGTGGTGGGAACACCGGGGAGCTGTTTTTT. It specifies CASSGGNTGELFF.

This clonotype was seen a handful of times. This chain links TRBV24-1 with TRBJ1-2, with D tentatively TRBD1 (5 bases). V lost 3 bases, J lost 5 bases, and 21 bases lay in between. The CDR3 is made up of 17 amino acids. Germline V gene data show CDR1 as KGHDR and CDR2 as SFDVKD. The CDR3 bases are TGTGCCACCAGTGATCCCCCCCTGGCAGCTGGGGGGTATGGCTACACCTTC. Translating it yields CATSDPPLAAGGYGYTF.

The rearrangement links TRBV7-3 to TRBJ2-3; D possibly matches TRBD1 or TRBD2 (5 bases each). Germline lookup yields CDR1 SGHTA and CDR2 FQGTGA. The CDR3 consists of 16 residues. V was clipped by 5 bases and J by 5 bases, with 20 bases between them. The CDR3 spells CASSITSGGVGDTQYF. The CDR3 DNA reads TGTGCCAGCAGCATCACTTCTGGGGGAGTAGGAGATACGCAGTATTTT.

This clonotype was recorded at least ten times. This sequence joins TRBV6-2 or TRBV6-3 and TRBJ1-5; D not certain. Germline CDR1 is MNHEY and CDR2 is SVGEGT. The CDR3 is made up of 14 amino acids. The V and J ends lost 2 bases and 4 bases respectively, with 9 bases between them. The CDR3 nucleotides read TGTGCCAGCAGTTACGGCGGGAGGAATCAGCCCCAGCATTTT. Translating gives CASSYGGRNQPQHF.

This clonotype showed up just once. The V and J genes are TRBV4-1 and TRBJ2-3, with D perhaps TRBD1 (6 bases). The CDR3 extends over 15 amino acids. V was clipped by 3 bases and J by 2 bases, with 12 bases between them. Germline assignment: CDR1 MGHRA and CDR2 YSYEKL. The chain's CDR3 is CASSQKTGATDTQYF. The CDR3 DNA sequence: TGCGCCAGCAGCCAGAAGACAGGAGCCACAGATACGCAGTATTTT.